Listed here is a single TCR beta chain. This sample was included in a study of technical replicates of blood from several donors. The V end was cut by 1 base, the J end by 2 bases, with 16 bases between. The CDR3 has 17 residues. Germline values: CDR1 SNHLY, CDR2 FYNNEI. Measured with immunoSEQ multiplex PCR; TCRdb has only the in-frame clones, and not every one. The sample lists 80,000 to 95,000 clones, 90% to 97% occurring once. The receptor was isolated from a human donor in good health. Sequencing used T cells isolated from PBMCs. The V call is TRBV2, the J call TRBJ2-3; D might be TRBD2 (5 bases). In DNA form, the CDR3 reads TGTGCCAGCAGTGAAGAGGCAGCGGAGAGTCTCACAGATACGCAGTATTTT. This codes for CASSEEAAESLTDTQYF.